A selection of T cell receptor beta chains follows, all from one sample in a study of beta chain features in type 1 diabetes. Using immunoSEQ multiplex PCR, the repertoire was profiled, and TCRdb retains in-frame clones only, with some absent. Of about half a million clones in the sample, 30% are singletons; the top ten hold roughly 0.06%. The material sequenced was naive CD4+ T cells from blood. Every receptor here comes from a man younger than 35 in good health. Both conserved end residues are part of each CDR3. D genes are given only for firm matches. Clone size is shown for a subset of rows, as once, few, many or a class of expanded clone.

v_gene	j_gene	d_gene	abundance	CDR3nt	CDR3aa
TRBV5-1	TRBJ2-7	.	.	TGCGCCAGCGCTTTAGGACAGCCCTTAGATGAGCAGTACTTC	CASALGQPLDEQYF
TRBV5-1	TRBJ2-4	.	.	TGCGCCAGCAGCTTGTCGGGCCTTGAGGCCAAAAACATTCAGTACTTC	CASSLSGLEAKNIQYF
TRBV29-1	TRBJ1-1	.	.	TGCAGCGTGGCGGAAGGCCCGGGGGACACTGAAGCTTTCTTT	CSVAEGPGDTEAFF
TRBV25-1	TRBJ2-1	.	few	TGTGCCAGCAGTGAACCCTCGGCCCCTGATGAGCAGTTCTTC	CASSEPSAPDEQFF
TRBV5-1	TRBJ1-2	.	.	TGCGCCAGCAGCTGGACGGGAGGGGACGGCTATGGCTACACCTTC	CASSWTGGDGYGYTF
TRBV15	TRBJ2-7	TRBD2	.	TGTGCCACCAGCAGAGGTGGACTAGCCGGGGCCTACGAGCAGTACTTC	CATSRGGLAGAYEQYF
TRBV7-2	TRBJ2-1	TRBD2	.	TGTGCCAGCAGCGACAGGGGACTAGCGGGGGGAAATGAGCAGTTCTTC	CASSDRGLAGGNEQFF
TRBV5-6	TRBJ2-4	.	.	TGTGCCAGCAGCGTAAAGGGGGCCAAAAACATTCAGTACTTC	CASSVKGAKNIQYF
TRBV7-9	TRBJ2-1	.	.	TGTGCCAGCAGCTTAGCGGGACCCTACAATGAGCAGTTCTTC	CASSLAGPYNEQFF
TRBV2	TRBJ2-7	.	.	TGTGCCAGCAGGAACGCGGGAACGAACTACGAGCAGTACTTC	CASRNAGTNYEQYF
TRBV4-2	TRBJ2-7	.	.	TGTGCCAGCAGCCAACCTGGGACACCCTACGAGCAGTACTTC	CASSQPGTPYEQYF